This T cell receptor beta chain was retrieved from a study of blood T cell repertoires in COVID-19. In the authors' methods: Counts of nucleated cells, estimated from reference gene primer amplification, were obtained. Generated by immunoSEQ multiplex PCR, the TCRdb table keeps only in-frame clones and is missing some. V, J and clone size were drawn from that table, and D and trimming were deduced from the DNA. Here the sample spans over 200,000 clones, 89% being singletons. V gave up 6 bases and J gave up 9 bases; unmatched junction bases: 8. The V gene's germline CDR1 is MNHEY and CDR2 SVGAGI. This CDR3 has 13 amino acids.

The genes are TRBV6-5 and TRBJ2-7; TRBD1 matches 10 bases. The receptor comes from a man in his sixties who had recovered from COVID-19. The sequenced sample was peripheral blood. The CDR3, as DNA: TGTGCCAGCAGGCGACAGGGGGCCGAGGGGCAGTACTTC. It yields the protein CASRRQGAEGQYF.